This TCR beta chain stems from a study of regulatory T cells in long-lasting Graves disease. Time point indicated: persistent/refractory GD, antithyroid drugs over 5 years with positive TRAb. Following extraction of RNA from PBMCs, that RNA was used to make the TCR library. Relying on iRepertoire HTBI primers and Arm-PCR of CDR3 regions, the team built TCR beta libraries. TCRdb re-analysed the multiplex PCR reads in MiXCR, keeping a single row per CDR3 protein. The sample holds about 470,000 distinct CDR3 sequences; less than 25% are singletons and the top ten take 6.5% to 8%. In its sample, this clonotype was seen many times. The material was peripheral blood mononuclear cells (PBMCs), obtained when the disease was refractory, from a patient treated with antithyroid drugs. This sequence was found in a female donor with Graves disease.

CDR3 sequence (DNA): TGTGCCAGCAGACGACGGGACACCGACTCCTACGAGCAGTACTTC. Translation gives CASRRRDTDSYEQYF. This rearrangement joins TRBV6-1 to TRBJ2-7; maybe TRBD1 (6 bases). Germline V gives CDR1 MNHNS, CDR2 SASEGT. The germline V and J ends were trimmed by 6 bases and 0 bases, with 15 bases remaining between them. CDR3 size: 15 residues.